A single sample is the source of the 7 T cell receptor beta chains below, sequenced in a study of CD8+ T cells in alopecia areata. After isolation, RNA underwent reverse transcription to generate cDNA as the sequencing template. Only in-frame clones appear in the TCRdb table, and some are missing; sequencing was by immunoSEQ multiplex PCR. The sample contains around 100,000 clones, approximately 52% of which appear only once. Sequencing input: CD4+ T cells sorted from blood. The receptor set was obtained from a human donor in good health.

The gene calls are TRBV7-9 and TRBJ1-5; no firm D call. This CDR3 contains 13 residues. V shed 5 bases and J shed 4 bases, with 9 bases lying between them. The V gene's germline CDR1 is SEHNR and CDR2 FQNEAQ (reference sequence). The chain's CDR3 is CASSHLGNQPQHF. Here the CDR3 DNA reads TGTGCCAGCAGCCATCTAGGGAATCAGCCCCAGCATTTT.

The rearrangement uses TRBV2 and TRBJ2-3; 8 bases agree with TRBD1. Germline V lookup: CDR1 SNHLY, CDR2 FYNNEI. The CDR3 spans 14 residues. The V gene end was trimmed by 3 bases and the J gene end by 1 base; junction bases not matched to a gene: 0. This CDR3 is CASSEDRGTDTQYF. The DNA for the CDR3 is TGTGCCAGCAGTGAGGACAGGGGCACAGATACGCAGTATTTT.

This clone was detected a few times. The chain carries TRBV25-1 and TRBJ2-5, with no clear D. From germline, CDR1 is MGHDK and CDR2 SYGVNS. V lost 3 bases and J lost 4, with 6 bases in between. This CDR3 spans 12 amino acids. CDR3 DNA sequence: TGTGCCAGCAGTGACTTGAGAGAGACCCAGTACTTC. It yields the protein CASSDLRETQYF. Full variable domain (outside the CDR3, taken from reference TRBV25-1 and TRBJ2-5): EADIYQTPRYLVIGTGKKITLECSQTMGHDKMYWYQQDPGMELHLIHYSYGVNSTEKGDLSSESTVSRIRTEHFPLTLESARPSHTSQYLCASSDLRETQYFGPGTRLLVL.

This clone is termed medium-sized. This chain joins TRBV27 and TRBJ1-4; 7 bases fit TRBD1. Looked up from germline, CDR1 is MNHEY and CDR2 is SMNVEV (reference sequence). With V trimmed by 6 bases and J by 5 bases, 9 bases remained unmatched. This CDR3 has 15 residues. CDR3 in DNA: TGTGCCAGCAGCGTCGGGGACAGAAAGAATGAAAAACTGTTTTTT. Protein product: CASSVGDRKNEKLFF.

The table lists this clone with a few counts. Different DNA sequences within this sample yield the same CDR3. CDR3 coding DNA: TGTGCCAGCAGCTTAGGACAGGGCAATCAGCCCCAGCATTTT. Its translation: CASSLGQGNQPQHF. The chain combines TRBV7-2 with TRBJ1-5; the D gene is possibly TRBD1 (6 bases). V lost 1 base to trimming and J lost 2 bases, with 6 bases between them. Germline values: CDR1 SGHTA, CDR2 FQGNSA. The CDR3 is 14 amino acids.

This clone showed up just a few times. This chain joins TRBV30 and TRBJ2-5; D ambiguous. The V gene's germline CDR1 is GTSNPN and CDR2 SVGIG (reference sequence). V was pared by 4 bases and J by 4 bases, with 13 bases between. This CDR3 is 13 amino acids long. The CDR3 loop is CAWTSGSRETQYF. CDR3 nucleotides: TGTGCCTGGACCTCTGGTAGTCGAGAGACCCAGTACTTC.

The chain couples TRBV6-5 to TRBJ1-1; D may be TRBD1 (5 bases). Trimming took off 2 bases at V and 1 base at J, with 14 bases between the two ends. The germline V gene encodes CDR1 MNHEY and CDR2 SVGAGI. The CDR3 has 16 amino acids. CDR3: CASSYGGALGNTEAFF. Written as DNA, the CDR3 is TGTGCCAGCAGTTACGGGGGAGCTCTAGGGAACACTGAAGCTTTCTTT.